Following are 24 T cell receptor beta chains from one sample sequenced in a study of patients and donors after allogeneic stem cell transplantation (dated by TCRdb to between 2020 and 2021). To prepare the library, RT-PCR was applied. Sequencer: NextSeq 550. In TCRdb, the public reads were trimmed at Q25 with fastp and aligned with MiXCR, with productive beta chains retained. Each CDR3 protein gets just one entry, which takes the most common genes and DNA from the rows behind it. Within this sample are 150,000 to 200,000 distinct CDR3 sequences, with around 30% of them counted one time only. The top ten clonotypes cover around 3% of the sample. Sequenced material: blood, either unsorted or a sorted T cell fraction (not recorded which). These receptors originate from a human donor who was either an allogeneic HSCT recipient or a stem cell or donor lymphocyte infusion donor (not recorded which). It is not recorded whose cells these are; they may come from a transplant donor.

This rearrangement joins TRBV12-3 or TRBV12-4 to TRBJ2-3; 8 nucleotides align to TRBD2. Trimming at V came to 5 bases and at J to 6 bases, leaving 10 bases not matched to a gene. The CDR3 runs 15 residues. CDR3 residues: CASSRTSPGLDTQYF. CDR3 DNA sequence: TGTGCCAGCAGTCGGACTAGCCCTGGGTTGGATACGCAGTATTTT.

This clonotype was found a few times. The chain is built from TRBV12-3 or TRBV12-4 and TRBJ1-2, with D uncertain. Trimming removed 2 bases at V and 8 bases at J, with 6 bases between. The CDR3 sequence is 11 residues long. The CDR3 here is CASSLRNGYTF. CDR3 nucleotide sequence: TGTGCCAGCAGTTTACGGAACGGCTACACCTTC.

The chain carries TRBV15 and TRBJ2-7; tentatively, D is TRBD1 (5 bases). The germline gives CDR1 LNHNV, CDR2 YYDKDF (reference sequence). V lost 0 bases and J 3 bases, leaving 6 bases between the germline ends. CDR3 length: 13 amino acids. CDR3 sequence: CATSRDQGYEQYF. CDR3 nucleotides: TGTGCCACCAGCAGAGATCAGGGCTACGAGCAGTACTTC.

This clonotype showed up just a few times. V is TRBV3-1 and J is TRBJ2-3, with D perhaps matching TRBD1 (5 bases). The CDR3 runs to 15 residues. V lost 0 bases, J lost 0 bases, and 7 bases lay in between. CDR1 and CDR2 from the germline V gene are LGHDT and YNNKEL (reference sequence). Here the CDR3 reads CASSQDPGSTDTQYF. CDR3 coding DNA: TGTGCCAGCAGCCAAGACCCAGGGAGCACAGATACGCAGTATTTT.

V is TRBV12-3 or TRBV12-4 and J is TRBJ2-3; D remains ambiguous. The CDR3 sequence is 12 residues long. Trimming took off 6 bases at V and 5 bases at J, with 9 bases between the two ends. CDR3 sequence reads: CASSHFKDTQYF. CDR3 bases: TGTGCCAGCAGCCACTTCAAAGATACGCAGTATTTT.

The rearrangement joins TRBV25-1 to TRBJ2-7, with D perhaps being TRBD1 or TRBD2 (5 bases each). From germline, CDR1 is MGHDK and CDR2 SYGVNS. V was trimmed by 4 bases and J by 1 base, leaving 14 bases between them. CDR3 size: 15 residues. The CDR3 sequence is CASSAPRGRSYEQYF. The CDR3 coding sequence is TGTGCCAGCAGTGCTCCGAGGGGAAGGTCCTACGAGCAGTACTTC.

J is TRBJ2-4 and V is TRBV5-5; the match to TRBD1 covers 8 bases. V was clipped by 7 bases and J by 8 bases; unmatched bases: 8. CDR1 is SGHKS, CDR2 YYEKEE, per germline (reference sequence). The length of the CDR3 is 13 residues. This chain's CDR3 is CASLRTGLDIQYF. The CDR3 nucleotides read TGTGCCAGCCTTAGGACAGGGTTGGACATTCAGTACTTC.

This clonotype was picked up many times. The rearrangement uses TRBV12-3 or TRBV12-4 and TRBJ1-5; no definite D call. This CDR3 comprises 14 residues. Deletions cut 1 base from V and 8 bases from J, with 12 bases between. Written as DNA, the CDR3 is TGTGCCAGCAGTTTAGGTGCCGTGGAGAAGCCCCAGCATTTT. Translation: CASSLGAVEKPQHF.

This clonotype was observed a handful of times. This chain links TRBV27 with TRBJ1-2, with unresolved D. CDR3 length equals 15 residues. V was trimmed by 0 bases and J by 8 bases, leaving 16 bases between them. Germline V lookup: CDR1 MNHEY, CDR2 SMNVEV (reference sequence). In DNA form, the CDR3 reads TGTGCCAGCAGTTTATCGACCGGATCGGGGAGAGGCTACACCTTC. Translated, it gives CASSLSTGSGRGYTF.

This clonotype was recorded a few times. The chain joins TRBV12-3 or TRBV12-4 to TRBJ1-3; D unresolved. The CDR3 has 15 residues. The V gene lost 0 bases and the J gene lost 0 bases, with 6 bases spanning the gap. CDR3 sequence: CASSLARFSGNTIYF. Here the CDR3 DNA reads TGTGCCAGCAGTTTAGCACGGTTCTCTGGAAACACCATATATTTT.

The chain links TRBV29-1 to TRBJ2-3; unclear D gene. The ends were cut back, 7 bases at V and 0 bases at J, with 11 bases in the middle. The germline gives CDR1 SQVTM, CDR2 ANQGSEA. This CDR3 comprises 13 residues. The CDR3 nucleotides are TGCAGCGCCAAAACTCCTAGCACAGATACGCAGTATTTT. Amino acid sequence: CSAKTPSTDTQYF.

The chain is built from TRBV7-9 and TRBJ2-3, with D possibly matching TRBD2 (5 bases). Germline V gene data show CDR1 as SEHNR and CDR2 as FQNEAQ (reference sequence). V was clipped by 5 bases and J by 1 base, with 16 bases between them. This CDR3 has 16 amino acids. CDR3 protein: CASSLLRGFRTDTQYF. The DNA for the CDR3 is TGTGCCAGCAGCCTATTACGGGGTTTCCGCACAGATACGCAGTATTTT. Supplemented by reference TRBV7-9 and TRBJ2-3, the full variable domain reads DTGVSQNPRHKITKRGQNVTFRCDPISEHNRLYWYRQTLGQGPEFLTYFQNEAQLEKSRLLSDRFSAERPKGSFSTLEIQRTEQGDSAMYLCASSLLRGFRTDTQYFGPGTRLTVL.

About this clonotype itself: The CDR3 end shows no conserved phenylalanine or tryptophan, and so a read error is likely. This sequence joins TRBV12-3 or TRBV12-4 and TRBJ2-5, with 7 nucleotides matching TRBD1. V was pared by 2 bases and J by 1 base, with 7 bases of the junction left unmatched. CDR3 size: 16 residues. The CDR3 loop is CASSLRGPKAQETQYS. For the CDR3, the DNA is TGTGCCAGCAGTTTAAGGGGGCCGAAGGCCCAAGAGACCCAGTACTCC.

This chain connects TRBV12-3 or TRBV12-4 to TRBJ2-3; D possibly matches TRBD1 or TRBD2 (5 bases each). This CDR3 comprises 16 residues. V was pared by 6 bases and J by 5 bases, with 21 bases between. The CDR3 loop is CASSRHLPGPEDTQYF. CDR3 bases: TGTGCCAGCAGCCGACATCTCCCGGGGCCGGAAGATACGCAGTATTTT.

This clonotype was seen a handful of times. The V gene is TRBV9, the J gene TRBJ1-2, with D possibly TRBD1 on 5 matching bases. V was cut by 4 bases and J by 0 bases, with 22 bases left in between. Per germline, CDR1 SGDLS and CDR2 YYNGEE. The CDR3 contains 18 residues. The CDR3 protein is CASSPRLGMTETNYGYTF. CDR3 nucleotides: TGTGCCAGCAGCCCCCGACTCGGGATGACAGAGACTAACTATGGCTACACCTTC.

DNA for the CDR3: TGCAGCGCCGCCGGACAGGCGAACACTGAAGCTTTCTTT. Its translation is CSAAGQANTEAFF. The chain links TRBV29-1 to TRBJ1-1; 7 bases map to TRBD1. The CDR3 runs to 13 residues. Germline values: CDR1 SQVTM, CDR2 ANQGSEA. V was pared by 7 bases and J by 1 base, with 6 bases of the junction left unmatched.

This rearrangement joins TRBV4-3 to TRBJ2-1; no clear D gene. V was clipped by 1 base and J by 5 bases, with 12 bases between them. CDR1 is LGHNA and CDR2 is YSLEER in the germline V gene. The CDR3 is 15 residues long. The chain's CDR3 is CASSQGGGPNNEQFF. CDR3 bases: TGCGCCAGCAGCCAAGGAGGCGGACCCAACAATGAGCAGTTCTTC.

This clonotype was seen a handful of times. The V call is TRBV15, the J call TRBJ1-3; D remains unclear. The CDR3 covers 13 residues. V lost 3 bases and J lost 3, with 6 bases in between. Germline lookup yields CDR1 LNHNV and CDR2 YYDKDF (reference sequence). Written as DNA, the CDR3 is TGTGCCACCAGCAGCGATATTGGAAACACCATATATTTT. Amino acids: CATSSDIGNTIYF. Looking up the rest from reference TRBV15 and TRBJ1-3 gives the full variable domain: DAMVIQNPRYQVTQFGKPVTLSCSQTLNHNVMYWYQQKSSQAPKLLFHYYDKDFNNEADTPDNFQSRRPNTSFCFLDIRSPGLGDTAMYLCATSSDIGNTIYFGEGSWLTVV.

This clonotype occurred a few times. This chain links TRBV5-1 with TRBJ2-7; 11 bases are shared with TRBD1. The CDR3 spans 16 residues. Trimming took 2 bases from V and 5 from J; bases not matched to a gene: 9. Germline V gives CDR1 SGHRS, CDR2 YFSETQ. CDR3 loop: CASSFGRTGGFNEQYF. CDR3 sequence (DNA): TGCGCCAGCAGCTTTGGACGGACAGGGGGCTTCAACGAGCAGTACTTC.

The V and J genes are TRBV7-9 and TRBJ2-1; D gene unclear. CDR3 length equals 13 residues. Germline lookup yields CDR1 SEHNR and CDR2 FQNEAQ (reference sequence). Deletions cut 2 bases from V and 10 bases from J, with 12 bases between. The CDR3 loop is CASSLSRVGEQFF. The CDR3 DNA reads TGTGCCAGCAGCTTATCACGGGTCGGGGAGCAGTTCTTC.

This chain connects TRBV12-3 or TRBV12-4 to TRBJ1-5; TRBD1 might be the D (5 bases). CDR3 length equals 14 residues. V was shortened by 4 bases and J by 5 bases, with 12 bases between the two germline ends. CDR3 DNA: TGTGCCAGCAGTTGGGGGGAGTACGATCAGCCCCAGCATTTT. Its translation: CASSWGEYDQPQHF.

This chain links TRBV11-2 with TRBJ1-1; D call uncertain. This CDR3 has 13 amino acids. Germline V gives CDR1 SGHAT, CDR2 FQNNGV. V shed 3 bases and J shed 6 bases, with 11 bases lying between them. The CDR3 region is CASSFWGGAEAFF. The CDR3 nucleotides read TGTGCCAGCAGCTTTTGGGGTGGGGCTGAAGCTTTCTTT. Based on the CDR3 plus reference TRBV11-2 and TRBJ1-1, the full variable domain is EAGVAQSPRYKIIEKRQSVAFWCNPISGHATLYWYQQILGQGPKLLIQFQNNGVVDDSQLPKDRFSAERLKGVDSTLKIQPAKLEDSAVYLCASSFWGGAEAFFGQGTRLTVV.

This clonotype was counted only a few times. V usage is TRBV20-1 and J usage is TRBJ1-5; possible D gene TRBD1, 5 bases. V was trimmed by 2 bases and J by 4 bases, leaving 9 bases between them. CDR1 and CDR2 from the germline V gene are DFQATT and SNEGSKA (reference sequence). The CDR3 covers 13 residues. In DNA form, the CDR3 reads TGCAGTGCTAGACTTCAGGGAAATCAGCCCCAGCATTTT. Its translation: CSARLQGNQPQHF.

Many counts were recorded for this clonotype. The CDR3 sequence: CASSSGQGYGYTF. CDR3 nucleotide sequence: TGTGCCAGCAGTTCAGGACAGGGCTATGGCTACACCTTC. The chain uses TRBV12-3 or TRBV12-4 and TRBJ1-2, with 8 bases fitting TRBD1. Trimming removed 4 bases from V and 4 bases from J; junction bases left unmatched: 2. This CDR3 has 13 amino acids.